The 15 T cell receptor beta chains in this list originate from one sample, sequenced in a study of early T cells in non-severe SARS-CoV-2 infection (dated by TCRdb to the early 2020s). Library preparation was by 5' RACE. TCRdb shows the sequencer as NextSeq 500. TCRdb reprocessing: public reads trimmed at Q25 with fastp, clones called with MiXCR, in-frame beta chains kept. Each CDR3 protein gets just one entry, which takes the most common genes and DNA from the rows behind it. Recorded for this sample are fewer than 35,000 distinct CDR3 sequences; roughly 4.4% of them occurred a single time. Jointly, the top ten make up over 10% of the sample. Sample: whole blood. The receptor source for this set is an adult who was a healthcare worker with PCR-confirmed SARS-CoV-2 infection or an uninfected control (not recorded which).

The chain uses TRBV7-9 and TRBJ1-1; the match to TRBD1 covers 7 bases. V lost 6 bases, J lost 4 bases, and 5 bases stayed unmatched. The CDR3 spans 13 residues. Per the germline V gene, CDR1 is SEHNR and CDR2 is FQNEAQ (reference sequence). The DNA of the CDR3 is TGTGCCAGCAGGGATCAGGGGGTCACTGAAGCTTTCTTT. Protein product: CASRDQGVTEAFF.

This clonotype was recorded at least ten times. The V gene is TRBV6-1, the J gene TRBJ1-3; 7 bases match TRBD1. CDR1 is MNHNS and CDR2 is SASEGT in the germline V gene. The junction had 2 bases not matched to a gene; V was cut back by 3 bases and J by 0 bases. The CDR3 is 15 residues long. CDR3 in DNA: TGTGCCAGCAGTGACGGGACAGCCTCTGGAAACACCATATATTTT. As protein: CASSDGTASGNTIYF.

This clonotype was observed at least ten times. The chain recombines TRBV9 with TRBJ1-4; tentatively, D is TRBD1 (5 bases). V lost 4 bases, J lost 7 bases, and 20 bases lay in between. This CDR3 spans 16 amino acids. Germline V gives CDR1 SGDLS, CDR2 YYNGEE. CDR3 in DNA: TGTGCCAGCAGCCCCAGTGGGACGGGAACGGGTGAAAAACTGTTTTTT. The encoded protein is CASSPSGTGTGEKLFF.

Sample share makes this clonotype medium-sized. This sequence joins TRBV6-5 and TRBJ2-1; 7 nucleotides align to TRBD1. Trimming removed 6 bases from V and 8 bases from J; junction bases left unmatched: 7. The CDR3 is made up of 13 amino acids. Germline CDR1 MNHEY, CDR2 SVGAGI. Here the CDR3 DNA reads TGTGCCAGCAGCCACAGGGGCGGCGATGAGCAGTTCTTC. It codes for CASSHRGGDEQFF.

This clonotype was counted at least ten times. The chain has TRBV18 and TRBJ1-4; TRBD1 is a possible D gene (5 bases). The germline V gene encodes CDR1 KGHSH and CDR2 LQKENI. Between the trimmed V and J ends, which lost 0 bases and 8 bases, there was a span of 13 bases. This CDR3 comprises 15 residues. The CDR3 coding sequence is TGTGCCAGCTCACCACCGGAGGGGTCAAGGGAAAAACTGTTTTTT. Its translation is CASSPPEGSREKLFF.

The chain carries TRBV5-6 and TRBJ2-6, with TRBD2 as a possible D gene (6 bases). CDR3 size: 16 residues. CDR1 is SGHDT and CDR2 is YYEEEE in the germline V gene. V lost 0 bases, J lost 0 bases, and 7 bases lay in between. CDR3 sequence (DNA): TGTGCCAGCAGCTTGGCCGGGAGCTCTGGGGCCAACGTCCTGACTTTC. It translates to CASSLAGSSGANVLTF.

Many counts were recorded for this clonotype. The genes are TRBV18 and TRBJ2-2; D is uncertain. CDR1 and CDR2 from the germline V gene are KGHSH and LQKENI. V lost 4 bases and J lost 4, with 1 base in between. CDR3 length: 11 amino acids. DNA for the CDR3: TGTGCCAGCTCACGCACCGGGGAGCTGTTTTTT. This translates into CASSRTGELFF.

This clonotype came up many times. This chain uses TRBV4-3 with TRBJ2-3; TRBD2 aligns across 8 bases. CDR3 length: 18 amino acids. Germline CDR1 reads LGHNA; CDR2 reads YSLEER. The V and J ends lost 0 bases and 6 bases, in that order; junction bases with no gene match: 14. Here the CDR3 reads CASSQDSAGGYHLDTQYF. CDR3 nucleotides: TGCGCCAGCAGCCAAGATTCCGCGGGGGGCTATCATTTGGATACGCAGTATTTT.

This clonotype was recorded at least ten times. The chain employs TRBV12-3 or TRBV12-4 and TRBJ1-5; maybe TRBD1 (6 bases). Trimming pared 6 bases from V and 0 bases from J, leaving 12 bases between. The CDR3 consists of 15 residues. CDR3 sequence reads: CASSLNRDSNQPQHF. The CDR3 bases are TGTGCCAGCAGCCTAAACAGGGATAGCAATCAGCCCCAGCATTTT.

With regard to this clonotype: One base away lies a much larger clone, so this may be a sequencing read error. The chain joins TRBV12-3 or TRBV12-4 to TRBJ1-3, with D maybe TRBD1 (5 bases). This CDR3 has 14 residues. CDR3 sequence (DNA): TGTGCCGGCAGTTTAGGGGTAGATCGAAACACCATATATTTT. This encodes CAGSLGVDRNTIYF.

This clonotype was found many times. CDR3 region: CASKDRLNTEAFF. CDR3 sequence (DNA): TGTGCCAGCAAGGACAGGTTGAACACTGAAGCTTTCTTT. The chain uses TRBV7-2 and TRBJ1-1; 7 nucleotides line up with TRBD1. V lost 7 bases, J lost 0 bases, and 2 bases stayed unmatched. From germline, CDR1 is SGHTA and CDR2 FQGNSA. This CDR3 region has 13 residues.

This clonotype has a count of ten or more. The chain combines TRBV28 with TRBJ2-1; tentatively, D is TRBD2 (6 bases). CDR1 MDHEN and CDR2 SYDVKM come from the germline V gene. The ends were cut back, 7 bases at V and 9 bases at J, with 10 bases in the middle. This CDR3 contains 11 residues. CDR3 DNA: TGTGCCAGCACCATCGGGGGTGAGCAGTTCTTC. This sequence encodes CASTIGGEQFF.

This clonotype was counted many times. The rearrangement joins TRBV19 to TRBJ2-5; 7 bases are shared with TRBD1. V was pared by 6 bases and J by 1 base, with 5 bases of the junction left unmatched. The CDR3 has 14 residues. Germline-derived CDR1 and CDR2 are LNHDA and SQIVND (reference sequence). The CDR3 region is CASSTGTVQETQYF. As DNA, the CDR3 is TGTGCCAGTAGCACCGGGACAGTCCAAGAGACCCAGTACTTC.

At least ten counts were recorded for this clonotype. The chain carries TRBV10-3 and TRBJ2-1; no definite D call. The V end lost 10 bases, the J end lost 7 bases, and 23 bases lay between the germline ends. CDR3 length equals 15 residues. Germline loops: CDR1 ENHRY, CDR2 SYGVKD. The CDR3 nucleotides read TGTGCCACGGCACCAGTAGCCCCACCGCCGAATGAGCAGTTCTTC. Translated: CATAPVAPPPNEQFF.

This clonotype was recorded many times. This sequence joins TRBV29-1 and TRBJ2-2, with 8 bases matching TRBD2. CDR1 is SQVTM, CDR2 ANQGSEA, per germline. V lost 4 bases, J lost 4 bases, and 11 bases stayed unmatched. The CDR3 totals 16 residues. The CDR3 DNA reads TGCAGCGTTGGACCCGGGGGGGCGCCCGGCACCGGGGAGCTGTTTTTT. Translated, it gives CSVGPGGAPGTGELFF.